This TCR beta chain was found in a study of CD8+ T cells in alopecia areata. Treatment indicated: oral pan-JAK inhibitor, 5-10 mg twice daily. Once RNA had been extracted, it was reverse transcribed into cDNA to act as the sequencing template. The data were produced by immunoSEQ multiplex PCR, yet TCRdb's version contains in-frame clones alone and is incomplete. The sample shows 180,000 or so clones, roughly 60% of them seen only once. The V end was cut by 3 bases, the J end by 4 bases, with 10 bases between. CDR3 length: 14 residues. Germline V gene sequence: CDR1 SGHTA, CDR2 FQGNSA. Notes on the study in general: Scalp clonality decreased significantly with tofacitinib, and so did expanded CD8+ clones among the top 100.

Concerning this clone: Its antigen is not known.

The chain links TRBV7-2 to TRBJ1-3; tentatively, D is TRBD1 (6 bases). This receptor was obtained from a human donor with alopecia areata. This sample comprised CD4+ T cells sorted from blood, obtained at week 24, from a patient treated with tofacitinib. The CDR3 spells CASSFGGAGNTIYF. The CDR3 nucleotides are TGTGCCAGCAGCTTTGGGGGGGCCGGAAACACCATATATTTT.